This T cell receptor (beta chain) was found in a study of T cell clones after liver transplantation. Generated by immunoSEQ multiplex PCR, the TCRdb table keeps only in-frame clones and is missing some. Among some 80,000 clones listed, roughly 82% were seen once. The CDR3 contains 23 residues. Germline V gene data show CDR1 as LNHDA and CDR2 as SQIVND (reference sequence). Trimming at V came to 0 bases and at J to 5 bases, leaving 25 bases not matched to a gene. The sequence was collected from a human patient who received a liver transplant. Some of the T cells may derive from the graft donor. Material: CD4+ T cells from blood, obtained around 45 months after liver transplant. The J gene is TRBJ1-4, the V gene TRBV19, with TRBD1 identical over 9 bases. The CDR3 nucleotides are TGTGCCAGTAGTATAGATTCTGTACAGGGGGCATTTTTTGGGAGACTGGAGAATGAAAAACTGTTTTTT. It specifies CASSIDSVQGAFFGRLENEKLFF. Drawing the rest from reference TRBV19 and TRBJ1-4, the complete variable domain is DGGITQSPKYLFRKEGQNVTLSCEQNLNHDAMYWYRQDPGQGLRLIYYSQIVNDFQKGDIAEGYSVSREKKESFPLTVTSAQKNPTAFYLCASSIDSVQGAFFGRLENEKLFFGSGTQLSVL.